This T cell receptor beta chain was sequenced for a study of blood T cell repertoires in COVID-19. Individuals aged about 18 to 89 years were recruited from approximately 22 US areas. V was shortened by 5 bases and J by 0 bases, with 17 bases between the two germline ends. The CDR3 spans 17 residues. Germline V gene lookup returns CDR1 SEHNR and CDR2 FQNEAQ (reference sequence). Clones were read by immunoSEQ multiplex PCR, and TCRdb kept only the in-frame ones, dropping some. Of approximately 170,000 clones listed, around 91% are singletons. The source material was PBMCs or T cells enriched from blood (not recorded which). The source is a woman aged 18-35 years who had recovered from COVID-19. The rearrangement joins TRBV7-9 to TRBJ2-1, with D tentatively TRBD2 (5 bases). CDR3 nucleotides: TGTGCCAGCAGCACCAGTGGAGGTCCCTACTCCTACAATGAGCAGTTCTTC. This sequence encodes CASSTSGGPYSYNEQFF.